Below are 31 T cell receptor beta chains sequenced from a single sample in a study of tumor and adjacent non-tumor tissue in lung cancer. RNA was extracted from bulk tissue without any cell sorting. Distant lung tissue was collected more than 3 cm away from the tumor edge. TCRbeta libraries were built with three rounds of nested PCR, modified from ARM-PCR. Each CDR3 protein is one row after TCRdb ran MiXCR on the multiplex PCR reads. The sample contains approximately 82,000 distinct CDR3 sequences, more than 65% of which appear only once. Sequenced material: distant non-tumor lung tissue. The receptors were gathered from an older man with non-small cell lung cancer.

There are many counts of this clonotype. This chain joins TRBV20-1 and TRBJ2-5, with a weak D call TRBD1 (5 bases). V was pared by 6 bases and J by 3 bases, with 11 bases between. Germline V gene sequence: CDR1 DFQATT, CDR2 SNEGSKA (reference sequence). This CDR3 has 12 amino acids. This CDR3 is CSASLGEETQYF. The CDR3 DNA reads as TGCAGTGCCTCTTTAGGGGAAGAGACCCAGTACTTC.

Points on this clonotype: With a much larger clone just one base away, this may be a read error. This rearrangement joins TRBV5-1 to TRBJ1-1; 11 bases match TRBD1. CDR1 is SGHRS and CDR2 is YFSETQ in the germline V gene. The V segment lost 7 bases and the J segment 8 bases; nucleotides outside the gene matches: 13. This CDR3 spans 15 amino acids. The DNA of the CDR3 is TGCGCCAGCTGCTATGACGCCGGGACAGGGGGGGAAGCTTTCTTT. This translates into CASCYDAGTGGEAFF.

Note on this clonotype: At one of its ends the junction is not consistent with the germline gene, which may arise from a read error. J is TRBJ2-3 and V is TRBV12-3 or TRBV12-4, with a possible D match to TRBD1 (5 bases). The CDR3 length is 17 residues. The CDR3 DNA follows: TGTGCCAGCAGTTATAGCATAGGGAACATTATGACAGATACGCAATATTTT. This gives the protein CASSYSIGNIMTDTQYF.

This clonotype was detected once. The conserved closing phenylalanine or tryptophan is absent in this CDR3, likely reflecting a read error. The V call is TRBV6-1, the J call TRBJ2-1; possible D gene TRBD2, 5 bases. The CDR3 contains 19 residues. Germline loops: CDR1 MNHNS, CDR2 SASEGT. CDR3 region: CASSDPGRPGLLAYNDQFL. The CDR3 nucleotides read TGTGCCAGCAGTGATCCGGGAAGGCCGGGGTTGCTCGCCTACAATGATCAGTTCCTC.

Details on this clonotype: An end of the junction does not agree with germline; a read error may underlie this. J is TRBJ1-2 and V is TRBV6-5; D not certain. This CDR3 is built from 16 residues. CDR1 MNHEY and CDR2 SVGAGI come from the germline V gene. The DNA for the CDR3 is TGTGCCGGCAGTTACTCGCAGAGACCCGCTAACTATGACTATACATTC. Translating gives CAGSYSQRPANYDYTF.

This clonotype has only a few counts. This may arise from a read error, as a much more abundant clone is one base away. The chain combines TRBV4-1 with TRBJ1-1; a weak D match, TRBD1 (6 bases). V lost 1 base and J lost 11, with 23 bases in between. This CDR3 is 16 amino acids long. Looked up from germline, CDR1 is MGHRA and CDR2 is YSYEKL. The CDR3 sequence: CASSQAPGGAGTWAFF. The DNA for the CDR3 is TGCGCCAGCAGCCAAGCTCCCGGGGGCGCCGGTACTTGGGCTTTCTTT.

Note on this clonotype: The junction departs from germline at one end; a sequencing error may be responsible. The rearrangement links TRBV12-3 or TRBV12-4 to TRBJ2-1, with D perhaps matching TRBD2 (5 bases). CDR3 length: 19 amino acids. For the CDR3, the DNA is TGTGCCAGCTGTGGAGCGGACCCTCACCTCACCAGCTCCTACAATGAGCAATTCTTC. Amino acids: CASCGADPHLTSSYNEQFF.

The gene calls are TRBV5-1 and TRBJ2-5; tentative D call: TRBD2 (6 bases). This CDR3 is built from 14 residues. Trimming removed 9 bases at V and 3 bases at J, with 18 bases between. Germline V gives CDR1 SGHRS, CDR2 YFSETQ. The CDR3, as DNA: TGCGCCACTTCCGGCACCTCGGGGGAAGAGACCCAGTACTTC. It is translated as CATSGTSGEETQYF.

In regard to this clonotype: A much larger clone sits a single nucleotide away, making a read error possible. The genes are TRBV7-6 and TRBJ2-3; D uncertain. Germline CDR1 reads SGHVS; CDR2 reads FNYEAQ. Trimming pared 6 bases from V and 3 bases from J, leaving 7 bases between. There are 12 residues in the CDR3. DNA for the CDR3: TGTGCCAGCAGACTTAGGACAGATACGCAGTATTTT. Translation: CASRLRTDTQYF.

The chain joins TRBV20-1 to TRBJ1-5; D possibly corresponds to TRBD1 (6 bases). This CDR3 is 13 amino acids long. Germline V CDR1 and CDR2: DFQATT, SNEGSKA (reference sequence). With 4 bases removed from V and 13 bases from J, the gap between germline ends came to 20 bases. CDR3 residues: CSATNRDWKKQHF. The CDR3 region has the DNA TGCAGTGCTACGAACAGGGATTGGAAGAAACAGCATTTT.

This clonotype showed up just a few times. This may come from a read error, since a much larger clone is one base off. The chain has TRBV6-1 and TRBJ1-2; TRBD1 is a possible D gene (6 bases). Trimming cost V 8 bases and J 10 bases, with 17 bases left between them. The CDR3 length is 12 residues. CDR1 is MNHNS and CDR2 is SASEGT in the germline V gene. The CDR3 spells CASGQGWNDYTF. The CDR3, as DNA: TGTGCCAGCGGTCAGGGGTGGAATGACTACACCTTC.

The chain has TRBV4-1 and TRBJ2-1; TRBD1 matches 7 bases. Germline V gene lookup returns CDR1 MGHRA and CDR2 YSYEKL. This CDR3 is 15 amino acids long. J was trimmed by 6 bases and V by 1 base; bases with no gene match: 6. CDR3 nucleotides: TGCGCCAGCAGCCAAGCTCTACAGGGGCCCAATGAGCAGTTCTTC. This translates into CASSQALQGPNEQFF.

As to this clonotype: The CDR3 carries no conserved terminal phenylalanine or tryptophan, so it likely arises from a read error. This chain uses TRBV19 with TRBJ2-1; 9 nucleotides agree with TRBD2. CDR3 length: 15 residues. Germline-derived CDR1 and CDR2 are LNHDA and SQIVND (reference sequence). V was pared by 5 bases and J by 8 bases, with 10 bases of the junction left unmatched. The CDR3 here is CASSPSSSGRYEQFY. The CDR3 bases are TGTGCCAGTAGTCCGAGCTCCAGCGGGAGGTATGAGCAGTTCTAC.

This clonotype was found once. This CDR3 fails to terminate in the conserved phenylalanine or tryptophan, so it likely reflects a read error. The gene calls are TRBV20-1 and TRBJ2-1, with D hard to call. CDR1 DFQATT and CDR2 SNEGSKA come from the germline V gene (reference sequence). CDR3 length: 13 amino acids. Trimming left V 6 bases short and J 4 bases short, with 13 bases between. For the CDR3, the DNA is TGCAGTGCCGAGCCACCGTGGTACAATGAGCAGTTCTTA. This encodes CSAEPPWYNEQFL.

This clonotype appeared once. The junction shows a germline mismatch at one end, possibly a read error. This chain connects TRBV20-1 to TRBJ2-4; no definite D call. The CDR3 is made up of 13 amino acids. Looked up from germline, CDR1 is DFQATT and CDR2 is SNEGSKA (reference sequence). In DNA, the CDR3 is TGTAGTGCTGTCGAAGCAGCCAAAAACATTCAGTACTTC. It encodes CSAVEAAKNIQYF.

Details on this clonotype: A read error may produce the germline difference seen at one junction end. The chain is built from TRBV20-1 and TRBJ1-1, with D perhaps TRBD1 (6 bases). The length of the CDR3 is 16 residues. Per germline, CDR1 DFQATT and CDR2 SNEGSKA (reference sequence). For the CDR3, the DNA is TGCAGTGCTCTCCAATCGGGGGCCAAAGGGAACAATGAAGCTTTCTTT. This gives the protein CSALQSGAKGNNEAFF.

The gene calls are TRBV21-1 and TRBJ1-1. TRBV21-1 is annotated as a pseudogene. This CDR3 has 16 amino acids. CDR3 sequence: CASSNAGRAGPTEAFF. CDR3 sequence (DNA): TGTGCCAGCAGCAATGCGGGGAGGGCAGGTCCCACTGAAGCTTTCTTT.

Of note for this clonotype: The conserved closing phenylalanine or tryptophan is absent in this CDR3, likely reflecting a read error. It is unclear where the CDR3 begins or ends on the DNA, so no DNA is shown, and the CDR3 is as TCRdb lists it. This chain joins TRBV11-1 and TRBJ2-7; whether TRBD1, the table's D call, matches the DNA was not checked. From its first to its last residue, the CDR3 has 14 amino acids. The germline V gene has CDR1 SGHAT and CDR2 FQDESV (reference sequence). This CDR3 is CASRSRETTYEQHI.

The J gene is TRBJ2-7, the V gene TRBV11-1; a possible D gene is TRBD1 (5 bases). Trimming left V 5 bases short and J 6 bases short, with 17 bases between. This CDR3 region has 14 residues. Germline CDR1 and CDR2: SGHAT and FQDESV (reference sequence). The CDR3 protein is CASSPRETTCEQYF. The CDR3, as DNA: TGTGCCAGCAGCCCCAGGGAAACGACTTGCGAGCAGTACTTC. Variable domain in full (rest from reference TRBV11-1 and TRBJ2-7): EAEVAQSPRYKITEKSQAVAFWCDPISGHATLYWYRQILGQGPELLVQFQDESVVDDSQLPKDRFSAERLKGVDSTLKIQPAELGDSAMYLCASSPRETTCEQYFGPGTRLTVT.

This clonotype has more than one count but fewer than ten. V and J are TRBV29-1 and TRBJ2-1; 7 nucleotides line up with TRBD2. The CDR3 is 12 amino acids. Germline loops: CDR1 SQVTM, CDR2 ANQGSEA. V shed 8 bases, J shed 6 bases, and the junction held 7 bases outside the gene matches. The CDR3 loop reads CSCDTGGNEQFF. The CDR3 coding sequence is TGCAGCTGTGATACGGGGGGCAATGAGCAGTTCTTC.

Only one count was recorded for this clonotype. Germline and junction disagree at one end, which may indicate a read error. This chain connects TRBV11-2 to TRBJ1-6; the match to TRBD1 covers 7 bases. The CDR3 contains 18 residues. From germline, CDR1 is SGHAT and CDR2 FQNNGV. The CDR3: CASSSRQGGSSYKSPFHF. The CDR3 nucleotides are TGTGCCAGCAGCTCACGACAGGGAGGAAGTTCCTATAAATCACCCTTCCACTTT.

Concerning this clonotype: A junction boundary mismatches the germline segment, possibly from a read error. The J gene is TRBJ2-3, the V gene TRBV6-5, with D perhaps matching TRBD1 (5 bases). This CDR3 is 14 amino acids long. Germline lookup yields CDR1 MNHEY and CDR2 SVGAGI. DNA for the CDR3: TGTGCCAGCAGTTCAAGGACACTCACAGAAACGCAGTATTTT. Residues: CASSSRTLTETQYF.

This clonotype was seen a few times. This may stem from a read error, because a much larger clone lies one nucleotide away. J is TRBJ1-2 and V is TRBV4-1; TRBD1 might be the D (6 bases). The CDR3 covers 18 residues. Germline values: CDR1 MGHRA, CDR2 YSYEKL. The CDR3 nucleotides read TGCGCCACCAGCCAAGATCGGGCAGGGGAGGATTGGGGCTATGGCTACACCTTC. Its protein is CATSQDRAGEDWGYGYTF.

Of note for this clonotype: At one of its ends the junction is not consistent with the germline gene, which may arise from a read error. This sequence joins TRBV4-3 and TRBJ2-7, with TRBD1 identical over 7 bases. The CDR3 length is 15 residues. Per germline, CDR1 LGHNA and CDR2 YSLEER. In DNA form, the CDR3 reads TGCGCCAGCTGCCACACCACCAGGGGGTTCCACGAGCAGTACTTT. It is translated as CASCHTTRGFHEQYF.

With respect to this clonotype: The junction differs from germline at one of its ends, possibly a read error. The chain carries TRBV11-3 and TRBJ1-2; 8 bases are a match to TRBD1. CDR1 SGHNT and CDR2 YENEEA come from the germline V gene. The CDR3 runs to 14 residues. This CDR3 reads CAGSFPTGAGGYTF. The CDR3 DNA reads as TGTGCCGGCAGCTTCCCGACAGGGGCGGGAGGCTACACCTTT.

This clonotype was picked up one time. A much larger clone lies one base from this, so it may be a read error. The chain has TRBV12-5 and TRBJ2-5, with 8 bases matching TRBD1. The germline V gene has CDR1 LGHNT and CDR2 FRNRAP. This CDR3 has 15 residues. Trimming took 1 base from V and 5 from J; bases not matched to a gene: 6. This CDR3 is CASGLGTGIGETQYF. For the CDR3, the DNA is TGTGCTAGTGGTTTGGGGACAGGGATTGGGGAGACCCAGTACTTC.

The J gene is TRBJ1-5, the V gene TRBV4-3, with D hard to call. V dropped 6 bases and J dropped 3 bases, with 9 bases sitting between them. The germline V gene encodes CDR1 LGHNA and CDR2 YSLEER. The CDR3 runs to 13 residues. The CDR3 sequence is CASRREHNQPQHF. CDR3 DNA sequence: TGCGCCAGCAGACGTGAACACAATCAGCCCCAGCATTTT.

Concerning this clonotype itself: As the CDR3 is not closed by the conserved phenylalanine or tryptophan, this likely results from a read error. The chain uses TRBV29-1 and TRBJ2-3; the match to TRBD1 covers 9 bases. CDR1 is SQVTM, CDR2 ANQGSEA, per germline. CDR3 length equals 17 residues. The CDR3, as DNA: TGCAGCTTACTCCCATATGAGACAGGGGGGGACACAGATAGGCAGTATGTT. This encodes CSLLPYETGGDTDRQYV.

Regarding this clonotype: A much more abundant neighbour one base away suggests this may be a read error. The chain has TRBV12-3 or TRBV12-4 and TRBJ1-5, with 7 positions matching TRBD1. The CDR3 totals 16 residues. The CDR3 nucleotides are TGTGCCAGCAGTCTCACGCAGGGGGTGAGCAATCAGTCCCAGCATTTT. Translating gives CASSLTQGVSNQSQHF.

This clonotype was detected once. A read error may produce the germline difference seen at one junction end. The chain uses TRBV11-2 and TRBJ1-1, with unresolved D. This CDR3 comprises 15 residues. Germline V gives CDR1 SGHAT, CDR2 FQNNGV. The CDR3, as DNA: TGTGCCAGCCGACACACCAACGTTGGGCGCACTGAAGATTTCTTT. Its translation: CASRHTNVGRTEDFF. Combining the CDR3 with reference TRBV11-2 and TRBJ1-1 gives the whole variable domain EAGVAQSPRYKIIEKRQSVAFWCNPISGHATLYWYQQILGQGPKLLIQFQNNGVVDDSQLPKDRFSAERLKGVDSTLKIQPAKLEDSAVYLCASRHTNVGRTEDFFGQGTRLTVV.

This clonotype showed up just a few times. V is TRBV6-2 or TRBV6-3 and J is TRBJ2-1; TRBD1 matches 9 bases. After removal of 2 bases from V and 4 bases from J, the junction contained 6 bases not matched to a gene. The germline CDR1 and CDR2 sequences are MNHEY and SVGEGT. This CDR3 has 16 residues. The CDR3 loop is CASSYERTGAYNEQFF. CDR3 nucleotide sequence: TGTGCCAGCAGTTACGAGCGGACAGGGGCTTACAATGAGCAGTTCTTC.